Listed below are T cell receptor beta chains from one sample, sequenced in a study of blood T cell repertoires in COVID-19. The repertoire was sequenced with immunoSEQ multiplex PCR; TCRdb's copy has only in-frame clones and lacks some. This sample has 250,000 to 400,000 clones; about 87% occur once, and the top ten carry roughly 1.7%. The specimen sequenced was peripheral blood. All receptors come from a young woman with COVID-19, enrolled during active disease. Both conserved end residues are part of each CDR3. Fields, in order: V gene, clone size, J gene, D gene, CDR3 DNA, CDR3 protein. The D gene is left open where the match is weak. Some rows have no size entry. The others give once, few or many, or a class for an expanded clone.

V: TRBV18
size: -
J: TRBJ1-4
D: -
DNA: TGTGCCAGCTCACAAGGGGCAACTAATGAAAAACTGTTTTTT
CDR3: CASSQGATNEKLFF

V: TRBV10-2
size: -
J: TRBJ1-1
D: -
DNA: TGCGCCACCGCCCCGGGAAACACTGAAGCTTTCTTT
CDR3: CATAPGNTEAFF

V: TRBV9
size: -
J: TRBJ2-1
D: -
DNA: TGTGCCAGCAGCGTAGCGTCTGCGGGACGCAATGAGCAGTTCTTC
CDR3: CASSVASAGRNEQFF

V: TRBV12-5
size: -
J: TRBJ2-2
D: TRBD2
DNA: TGTGCCAAAGAGGGCAACCGGACTAGCGGGGAAGTCGGGGAGCTGTTTTTT
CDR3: CAKEGNRTSGEVGELFF

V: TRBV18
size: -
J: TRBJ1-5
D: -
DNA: TGTGCCAGCTCCCCCGGCCGGGAGGGGGATCCCCAGCATTTT
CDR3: CASSPGREGDPQHF

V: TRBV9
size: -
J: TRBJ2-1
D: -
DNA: TGTGCCAGCAGCCCAGGGATAACGGGCGAGCAGTTCTTC
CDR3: CASSPGITGEQFF

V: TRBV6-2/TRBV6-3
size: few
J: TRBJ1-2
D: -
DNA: TGTGCCAGCCGCCCGGGGGCTGAGGGCTACACCTTC
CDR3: CASRPGAEGYTF

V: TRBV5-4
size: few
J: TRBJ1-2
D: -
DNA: TGTGCCAGCAGCACCGACAGCTATGGCTACACCTTC
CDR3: CASSTDSYGYTF

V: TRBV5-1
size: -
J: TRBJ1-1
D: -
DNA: TGCGCCAGCGGACCAGGGGTCAGGGCCACTGAAGCTTTCTTT
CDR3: CASGPGVRATEAFF

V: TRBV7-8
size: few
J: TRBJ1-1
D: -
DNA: TGTGCCAGCAGCTTAGGGGGGGTAGGCACTGAAGCTTTCTTT
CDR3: CASSLGGVGTEAFF

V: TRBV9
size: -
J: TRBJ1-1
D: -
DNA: TGTGCCAGCAGCGTAGTCGGTGGGCTCACTGAAGCTTTCTTT
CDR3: CASSVVGGLTEAFF

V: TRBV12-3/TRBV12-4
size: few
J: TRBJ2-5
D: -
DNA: TGTGCCAGCAGTTTCGCTGACATCGAGACCCAGTACTTC
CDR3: CASSFADIETQYF

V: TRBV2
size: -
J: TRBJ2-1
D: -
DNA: TGTGCCAGCAGCAAACAGGGAGACGAGCAGTTCTTC
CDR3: CASSKQGDEQFF

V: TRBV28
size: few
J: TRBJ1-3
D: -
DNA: TGTGCCAGCAGTGTTTTCAGTGTATCTGGAAACACCATATATTTT
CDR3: CASSVFSVSGNTIYF

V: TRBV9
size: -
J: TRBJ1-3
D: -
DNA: TGTGCCAGCTCTCCCAGACGGGGGGACACCATATATTTT
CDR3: CASSPRRGDTIYF

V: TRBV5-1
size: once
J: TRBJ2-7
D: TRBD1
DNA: TGCGCCAGCAGCTTGCGGGACAGGGGCGAGCAGTACTTC
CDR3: CASSLRDRGEQYF

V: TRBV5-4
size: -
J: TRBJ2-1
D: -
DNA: TGTGCCAGCGGCCGGGGGGCCGATCAGTTCTTC
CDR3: CASGRGADQFF

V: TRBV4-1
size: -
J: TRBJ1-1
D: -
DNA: TGCGCCAGCAGCCAAGATTCCCCAGAAAACACTGAAGCTTTCTTT
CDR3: CASSQDSPENTEAFF

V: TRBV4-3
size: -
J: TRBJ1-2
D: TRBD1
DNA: TGCGCCAGCAGCCCTGACGGCAGGGGGGTTGGCTACACCTTC
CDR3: CASSPDGRGVGYTF

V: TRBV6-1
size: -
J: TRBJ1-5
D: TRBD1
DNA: TGTGCCAGCAGTGCGATGACCGGGACAGGGATTAAGCCCCAGCATTTT
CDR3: CASSAMTGTGIKPQHF

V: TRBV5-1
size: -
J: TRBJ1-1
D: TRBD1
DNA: TGCGCCAGCACCCTATCGGGACAGCGTACTGAAGCTTTCTTT
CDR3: CASTLSGQRTEAFF

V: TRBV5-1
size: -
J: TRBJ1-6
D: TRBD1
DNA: TGCGCCAGCAGCCGTTCCCCGGGACAGCGAAATTCACCCCTCCACTTT
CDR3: CASSRSPGQRNSPLHF

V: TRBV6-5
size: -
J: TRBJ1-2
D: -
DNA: TGTGCCAGCAGTTACGACAGGAGGTGGTCCGGCTACACCTTC
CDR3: CASSYDRRWSGYTF

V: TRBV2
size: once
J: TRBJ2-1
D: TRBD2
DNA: TGTGCCAGCACTACTAGCGGGGGGGCCTATGAGCAGTTCTTC
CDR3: CASTTSGGAYEQFF

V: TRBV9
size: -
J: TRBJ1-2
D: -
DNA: TGTGCCAGCAGCGTAGGTGGGGGCAGGTATGGCTACACCTTC
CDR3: CASSVGGGRYGYTF

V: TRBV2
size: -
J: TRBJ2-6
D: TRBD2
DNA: TGTGCCAGCACCTCAAGCGGGGGCTCCGGGGCCAACGTCCTGACTTTC
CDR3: CASTSSGGSGANVLTF

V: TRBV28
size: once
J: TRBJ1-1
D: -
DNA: TGTGCCAGCAGTAGGGACCTACCCGGGGGTGCTTTCTTT
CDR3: CASSRDLPGGAFF

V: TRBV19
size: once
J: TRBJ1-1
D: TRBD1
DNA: TGTGCCAGTAGTATTTCTTCTAGCTACAGACAGGGCCTCCCAACTGAAGCTTTCTTT
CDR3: CASSISSSYRQGLPTEAFF

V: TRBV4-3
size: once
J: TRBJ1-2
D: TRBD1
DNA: TGCGCCAGCAGCCAAGGGTCGACAGGGGTTAACTATGGCTACACCTTC
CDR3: CASSQGSTGVNYGYTF

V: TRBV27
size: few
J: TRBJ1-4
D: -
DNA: TGTGCCAGCAGTCCCGACCTAGCGAGTAATGAAAAACTGTTTTTT
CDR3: CASSPDLASNEKLFF

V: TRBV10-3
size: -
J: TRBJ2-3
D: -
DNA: TGTGCCATCGGGGGGGCCACAGATACGCAGTATTTT
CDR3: CAIGGATDTQYF

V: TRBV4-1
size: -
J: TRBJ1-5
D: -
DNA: TGCGCCAGCAGTCAAGATACTCAGGGAAGATATCAGCCCCAGCATTTT
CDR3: CASSQDTQGRYQPQHF

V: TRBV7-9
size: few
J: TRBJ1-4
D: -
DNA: TGTGCCAGCAGCCACCCGGGGTATGAAAAACTGTTTTTT
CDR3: CASSHPGYEKLFF

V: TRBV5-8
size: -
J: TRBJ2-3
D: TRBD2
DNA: TGTGCCAGCAGCTTGTCCTTAGCGGGATTCACAGATACGCAGTATTTT
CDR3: CASSLSLAGFTDTQYF

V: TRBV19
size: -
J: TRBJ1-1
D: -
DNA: TGTGCCAGCTCCCCATCAGGGTTGTACACTGAAGCTTTCTTT
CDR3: CASSPSGLYTEAFF

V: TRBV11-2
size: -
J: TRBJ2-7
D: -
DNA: TGTGCCAGCAGCCATCCTTTCGGCTCCTACGAGCAGTACTTC
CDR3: CASSHPFGSYEQYF

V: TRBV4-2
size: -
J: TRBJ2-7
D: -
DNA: TGTGCCAGCAGCCAAGCCGAAGGTCGAGGGGGCGAGCAGTACTTC
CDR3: CASSQAEGRGGEQYF

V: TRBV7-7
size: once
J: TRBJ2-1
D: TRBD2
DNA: TGTGCCAGCAGCCCCCGACTAGCAGCCTACAATGAGCAGTTCTTC
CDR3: CASSPRLAAYNEQFF

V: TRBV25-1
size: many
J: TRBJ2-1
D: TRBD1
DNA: TGTGCCAGCAGACCGACAGGGGCGGGAGAGCAGTTCTTC
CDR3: CASRPTGAGEQFF

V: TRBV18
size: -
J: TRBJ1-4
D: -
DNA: TGTGCCAGCTCACAGGGGTTCAGTGAAAAACTGTTTTTT
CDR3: CASSQGFSEKLFF

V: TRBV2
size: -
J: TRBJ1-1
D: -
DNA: TGTGCCAGCAGGGAGGGACTGCTGAACACTGAAGCTTTCTTT
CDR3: CASREGLLNTEAFF

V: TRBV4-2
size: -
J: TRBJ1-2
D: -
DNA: TGTGCCAGCAGCACCCGAACAGGGCCCCCGGAGGGCTACACCTTC
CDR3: CASSTRTGPPEGYTF

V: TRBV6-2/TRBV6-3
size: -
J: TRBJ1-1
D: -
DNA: TGTGCCAGCAGTTACTTGCGGGGGACTGAAGCTTTCTTT
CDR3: CASSYLRGTEAFF

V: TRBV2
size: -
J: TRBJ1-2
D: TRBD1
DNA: TGTGCCAGCAGCAGGGACAGGGGCTCTCCGGGTAACTATGGCTACACCTTC
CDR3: CASSRDRGSPGNYGYTF

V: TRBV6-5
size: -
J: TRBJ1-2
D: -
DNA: TGTGCCAGCAGTAAGGACGGGGAGAAATTCTATGGCTACACCTTC
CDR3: CASSKDGEKFYGYTF

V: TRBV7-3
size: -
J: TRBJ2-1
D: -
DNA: TGTGCCAGCAGCCTAATTGCTAGTACGGTCGAGCAGTTCTTC
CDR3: CASSLIASTVEQFF

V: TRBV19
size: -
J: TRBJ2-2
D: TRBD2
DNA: TGTGCCAGTAGACTAGCGGGGGCTGACACCGGGGAGCTGTTTTTT
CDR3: CASRLAGADTGELFF

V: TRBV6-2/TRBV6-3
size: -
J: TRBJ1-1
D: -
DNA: TGTGCCAGCAGTTATGAACAGGTTAGGGGTAGAGTGAACACTGAAGCTTTCTTT
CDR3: CASSYEQVRGRVNTEAFF

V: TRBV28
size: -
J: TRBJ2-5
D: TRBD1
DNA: TGTGCCAGCAGTTTCCTCGGGACAGTCCAAGAGACCCAGTACTTC
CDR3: CASSFLGTVQETQYF

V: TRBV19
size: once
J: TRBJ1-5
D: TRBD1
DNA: TGTGCCAGTAAGGTCCTGGGACAGGTCAATCAGCCCCAGCATTTT
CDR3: CASKVLGQVNQPQHF

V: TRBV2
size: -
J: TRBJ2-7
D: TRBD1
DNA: TGTGCCAGCAGTCAAACAGGGGTCGAGCAGTACTTC
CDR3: CASSQTGVEQYF

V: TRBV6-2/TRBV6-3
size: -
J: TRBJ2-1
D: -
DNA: TGTGCCAGCAGTTTGGCAGGGTCGACCAACAATGAGCAGTTCTTC
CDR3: CASSLAGSTNNEQFF

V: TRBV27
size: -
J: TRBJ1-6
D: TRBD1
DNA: TGTGCCAGCAGGCGGACAGGGCAATTCAATTCACCCCTCCACTTT
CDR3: CASRRTGQFNSPLHF

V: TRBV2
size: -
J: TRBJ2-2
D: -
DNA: TGTGCCAGCAACTACCTAGGAGACGGGGAGCTGTTTTTT
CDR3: CASNYLGDGELFF

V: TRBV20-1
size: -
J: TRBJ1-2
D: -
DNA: TGCAATAGCTATGGCTACACCTTC
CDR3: CNSYGYTF

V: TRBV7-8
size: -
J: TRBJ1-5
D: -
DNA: TGTGCCAGCAGCTTAGCGAGCACCTATAATCAGCCCCAGCATTTT
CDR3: CASSLASTYNQPQHF

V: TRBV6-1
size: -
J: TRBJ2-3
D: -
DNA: TGTGCCAGCAGTGATCCTAGCACAGATACGCAGTATTTT
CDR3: CASSDPSTDTQYF

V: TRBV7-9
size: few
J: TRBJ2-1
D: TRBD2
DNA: TGTGCCAGCAGCCCAGAGATTGGAGCGGGGGAGAACAATGAGCAGTTCTTC
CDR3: CASSPEIGAGENNEQFF

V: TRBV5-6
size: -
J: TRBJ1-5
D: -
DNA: TGTGCCAGCAGCCGCACAGGGTCTCTCTATAGCAATCAGCCCCAGCATTTT
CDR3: CASSRTGSLYSNQPQHF